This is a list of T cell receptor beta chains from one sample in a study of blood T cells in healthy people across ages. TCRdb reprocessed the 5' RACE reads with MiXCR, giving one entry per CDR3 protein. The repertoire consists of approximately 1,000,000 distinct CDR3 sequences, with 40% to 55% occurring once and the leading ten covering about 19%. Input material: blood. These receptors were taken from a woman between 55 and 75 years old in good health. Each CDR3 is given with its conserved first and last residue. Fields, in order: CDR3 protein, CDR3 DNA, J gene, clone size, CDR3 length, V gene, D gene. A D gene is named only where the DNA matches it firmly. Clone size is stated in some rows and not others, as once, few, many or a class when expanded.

CDR3aa: CASSLPDKDYGYTF; CDR3nt: TGTGCCAGCAGTCTCCCGGACAAGGACTATGGCTACACCTTC; j_gene: TRBJ1-2; abundance: .; len: 14; v_gene: TRBV28; d_gene: .
CDR3aa: CANSTAARWRPSGRGRRSYEQFF; CDR3nt: TGTGCCAACAGTACCGCGGCCCGGTGGCGGCCTAGCGGGAGGGGTAGGAGGTCCTACGAGCAGTTCTTC; j_gene: TRBJ2-1; abundance: .; len: 23; v_gene: TRBV2; d_gene: TRBD2
CDR3aa: CASSKLGTSDGYTF; CDR3nt: TGTGCCAGCAGCAAATTGGGGACTTCCGATGGCTACACCTTC; j_gene: TRBJ1-2; abundance: many; len: 14; v_gene: TRBV21-1; d_gene: .
CDR3aa: CASSHLLAGETQYF; CDR3nt: TGTGCCAGCAGCCACCTCCTGGCGGGGGAGACCCAGTACTTC; j_gene: TRBJ2-5; abundance: .; len: 14; v_gene: TRBV7-8; d_gene: .
CDR3aa: CASSKHDGLWDNFSYEQYF; CDR3nt: TGTGCCAGCAGCAAGCACGACGGGTTATGGGACAATTTCTCCTACGAGCAGTACTTC; j_gene: TRBJ2-7; abundance: .; len: 19; v_gene: TRBV5-6; d_gene: .
CDR3aa: CASSLGYRDTDTQYF; CDR3nt: TGTGCCAGCAGCTTAGGATACAGGGACACAGATACGCAGTATTTT; j_gene: TRBJ2-3; abundance: .; len: 15; v_gene: TRBV11-2; d_gene: .
CDR3aa: CAISDLAGEDEQFF; CDR3nt: TGTGCCATCAGTGACCTAGCGGGAGAGGATGAGCAGTTCTTC; j_gene: TRBJ2-1; abundance: .; len: 14; v_gene: TRBV10-3; d_gene: TRBD2
CDR3aa: CSVESGTDYEQYF; CDR3nt: TGCAGCGTTGAAAGCGGTACAGACTACGAGCAGTACTTC; j_gene: TRBJ2-7; abundance: many; len: 13; v_gene: TRBV29-1; d_gene: .
CDR3aa: CASSVTGTGGDYTF; CDR3nt: TGTGCCAGCAGTGTCACCGGGACAGGTGGGGACTACACCTTC; j_gene: TRBJ1-2; abundance: .; len: 14; v_gene: TRBV25-1; d_gene: TRBD1
CDR3aa: CASSPRGRFYEQFF; CDR3nt: TGTGCCAGCAGCCCCAGGGGGCGCTTTTATGAGCAGTTCTTC; j_gene: TRBJ2-1; abundance: .; len: 14; v_gene: TRBV3-1; d_gene: TRBD1
CDR3aa: CASSQESMGPYGYTF; CDR3nt: TGTGCCAGCAGCCAAGAATCGATGGGTCCCTATGGCTACACCTTC; j_gene: TRBJ1-2; abundance: .; len: 15; v_gene: TRBV3-1; d_gene: .
CDR3aa: CASSALTGGYEQYF; CDR3nt: TGTGCCAGCTCAGCATTGACAGGGGGCTACGAGCAGTACTTC; j_gene: TRBJ2-7; abundance: .; len: 14; v_gene: TRBV18; d_gene: TRBD1
CDR3aa: CSVVKFQGAQGYTF; CDR3nt: TGCAGCGTGGTCAAGTTTCAGGGGGCGCAGGGCTACACCTTC; j_gene: TRBJ1-2; abundance: .; len: 14; v_gene: TRBV29-1; d_gene: TRBD1
CDR3aa: CASSFEPGGYEQYF; CDR3nt: TGTGCCAGCAGCTTTGAGCCGGGCGGGTACGAGCAGTACTTC; j_gene: TRBJ2-7; abundance: few; len: 14; v_gene: TRBV11-2; d_gene: .
CDR3aa: CASSRPATEETQYF; CDR3nt: TGTGCCAGCAGTCGCCCCGCTACTGAAGAGACCCAGTACTTC; j_gene: TRBJ2-5; abundance: .; len: 14; v_gene: TRBV28; d_gene: .
CDR3aa: CASSLRTRAGGRETQYF; CDR3nt: TGTGCCAGCAGCTTAAGGACAAGGGCGGGAGGGCGTGAGACCCAGTACTTC; j_gene: TRBJ2-5; abundance: .; len: 17; v_gene: TRBV7-2; d_gene: TRBD2
CDR3aa: CASSDGNGYTF; CDR3nt: TGTGCCAGCAGTGACGGGAATGGCTACACCTTC; j_gene: TRBJ1-2; abundance: .; len: 11; v_gene: TRBV6-4; d_gene: .
CDR3aa: CASSLATAKQYF; CDR3nt: TGTGCCAGCAGCTTAGCGACCGCAAAGCAGTACTTC; j_gene: TRBJ2-7; abundance: few; len: 12; v_gene: TRBV7-9; d_gene: .
CDR3aa: CASSSTDSWNEQFF; CDR3nt: TGTGCCAGCAGCTCCACGGACAGCTGGAATGAGCAGTTCTTC; j_gene: TRBJ2-1; abundance: few; len: 14; v_gene: TRBV11-2; d_gene: .
CDR3aa: CASSHEGTGGSMHEQFF; CDR3nt: TGTGCCAGCAGCCACGAAGGGACAGGGGGTTCTATGCATGAGCAGTTCTTC; j_gene: TRBJ2-1; abundance: .; len: 17; v_gene: TRBV4-2; d_gene: TRBD1
CDR3aa: CASSFGGTAPFYEQYF; CDR3nt: TGTGCCAGCAGCTTCGGTGGGACGGCCCCATTCTACGAGCAGTACTTC; j_gene: TRBJ2-7; abundance: .; len: 16; v_gene: TRBV5-6; d_gene: .
CDR3aa: CAGSQGLVGYNEQFF; CDR3nt: TGCGCCGGCAGCCAGGGACTAGTGGGGTACAATGAGCAGTTCTTC; j_gene: TRBJ2-1; abundance: .; len: 15; v_gene: TRBV5-1; d_gene: TRBD2
CDR3aa: CASSLGTGGEEAFF; CDR3nt: TGTGCCAGCAGCCTCGGGACAGGGGGCGAAGAAGCTTTCTTT; j_gene: TRBJ1-1; abundance: .; len: 14; v_gene: TRBV7-9; d_gene: TRBD1
CDR3aa: CATNRDPSGRAGEQFF; CDR3nt: TGTGCCACCAACAGAGATCCTAGCGGGAGGGCCGGTGAGCAGTTCTTC; j_gene: TRBJ2-1; abundance: .; len: 16; v_gene: TRBV15; d_gene: TRBD2
CDR3aa: CAGSLERAGGHDNEQFF; CDR3nt: TGTGCCGGCAGCTTAGAGAGAGCGGGAGGGCACGACAATGAGCAGTTCTTC; j_gene: TRBJ2-1; abundance: .; len: 17; v_gene: TRBV7-9; d_gene: TRBD2
CDR3aa: CASSGDSRTYEQYF; CDR3nt: TGTGCCAGCAGCGGGGACAGCCGCACCTACGAGCAGTACTTC; j_gene: TRBJ2-7; abundance: .; len: 14; v_gene: TRBV27; d_gene: TRBD1